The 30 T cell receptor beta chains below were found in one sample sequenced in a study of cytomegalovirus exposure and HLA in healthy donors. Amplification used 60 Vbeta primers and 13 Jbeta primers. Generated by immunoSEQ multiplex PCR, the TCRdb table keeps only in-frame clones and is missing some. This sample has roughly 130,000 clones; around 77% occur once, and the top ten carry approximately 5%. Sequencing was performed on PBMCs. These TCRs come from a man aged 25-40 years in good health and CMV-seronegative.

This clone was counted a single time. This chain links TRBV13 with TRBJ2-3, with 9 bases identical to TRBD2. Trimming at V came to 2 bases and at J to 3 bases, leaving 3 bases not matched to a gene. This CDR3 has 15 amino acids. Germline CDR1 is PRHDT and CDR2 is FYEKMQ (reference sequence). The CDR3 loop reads CASSLSSGGTDTQYF. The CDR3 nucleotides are TGTGCCAGCAGCTTAAGTAGCGGGGGTACAGATACGCAGTATTTT.

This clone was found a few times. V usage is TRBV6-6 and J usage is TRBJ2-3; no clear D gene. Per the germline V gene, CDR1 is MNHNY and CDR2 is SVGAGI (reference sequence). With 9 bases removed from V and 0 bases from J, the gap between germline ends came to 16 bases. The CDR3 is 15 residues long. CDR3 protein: CASNPHSTSTDTQYF. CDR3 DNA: TGTGCCAGTAACCCCCACAGCACTAGCACAGATACGCAGTATTTT.

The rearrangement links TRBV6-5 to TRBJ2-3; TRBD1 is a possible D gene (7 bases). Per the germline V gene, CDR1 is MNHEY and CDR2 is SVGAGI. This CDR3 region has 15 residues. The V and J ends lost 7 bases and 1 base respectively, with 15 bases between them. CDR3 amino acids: CASTRGVGGTDTQYF. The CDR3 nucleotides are TGTGCCAGCACCAGGGGGGTTGGAGGCACAGATACGCAGTATTTT.

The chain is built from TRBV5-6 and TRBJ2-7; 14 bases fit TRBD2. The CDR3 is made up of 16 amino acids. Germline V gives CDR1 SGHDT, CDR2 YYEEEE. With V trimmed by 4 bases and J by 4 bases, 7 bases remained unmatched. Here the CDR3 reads CASSPATSGGGYEQYF. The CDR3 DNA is TGTGCCAGCAGCCCAGCGACTAGCGGGGGGGGGTACGAGCAGTACTTC.

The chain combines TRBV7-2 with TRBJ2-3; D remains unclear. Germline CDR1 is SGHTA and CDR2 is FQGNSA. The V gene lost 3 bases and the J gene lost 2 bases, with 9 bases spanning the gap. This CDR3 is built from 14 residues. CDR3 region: CASSLGAFTDTQYF. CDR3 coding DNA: TGTGCCAGCAGCTTGGGCGCGTTCACAGATACGCAGTATTTT.

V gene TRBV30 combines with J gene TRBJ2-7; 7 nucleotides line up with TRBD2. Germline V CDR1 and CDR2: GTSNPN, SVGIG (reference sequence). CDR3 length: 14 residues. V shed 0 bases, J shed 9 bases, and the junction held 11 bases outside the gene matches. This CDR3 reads CAWSVPAGDHLQYF. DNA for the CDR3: TGTGCCTGGAGTGTACCGGCGGGAGATCATCTGCAGTACTTC.

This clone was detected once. CDR3 protein: CASSPGAGTEAFF. DNA for the CDR3: TGTGCCAGCTCACCAGGTGCAGGGACTGAAGCTTTCTTT. This sequence joins TRBV18 and TRBJ1-1, with D tentatively TRBD1 (5 bases). This CDR3 is 13 amino acids long. Germline-derived CDR1 and CDR2 are KGHSH and LQKENI. V was pared by 2 bases and J by 5 bases, with 9 bases between.

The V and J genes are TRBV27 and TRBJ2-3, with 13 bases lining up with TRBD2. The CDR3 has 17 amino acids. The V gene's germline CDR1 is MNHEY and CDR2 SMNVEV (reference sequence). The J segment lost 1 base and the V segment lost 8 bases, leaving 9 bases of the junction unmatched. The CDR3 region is CASGRLAGGRGTDTQYF. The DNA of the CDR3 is TGTGCCAGCGGAAGACTAGCGGGAGGTCGGGGCACAGATACGCAGTATTTT.

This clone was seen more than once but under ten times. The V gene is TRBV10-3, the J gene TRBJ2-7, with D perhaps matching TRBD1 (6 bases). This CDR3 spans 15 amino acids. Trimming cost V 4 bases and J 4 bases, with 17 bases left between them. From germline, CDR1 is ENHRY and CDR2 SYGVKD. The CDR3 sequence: CAISATGSGGYEQYF. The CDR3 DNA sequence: TGTGCCATCAGTGCTACAGGGTCTGGCGGATACGAGCAGTACTTC.

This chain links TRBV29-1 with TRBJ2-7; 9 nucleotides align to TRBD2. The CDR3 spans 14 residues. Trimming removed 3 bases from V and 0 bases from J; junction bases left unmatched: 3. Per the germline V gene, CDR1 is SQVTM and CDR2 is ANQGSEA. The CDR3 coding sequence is TGCAGCGTTGATAGTAGCGGGAGCTCCTACGAGCAGTACTTC. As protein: CSVDSSGSSYEQYF.

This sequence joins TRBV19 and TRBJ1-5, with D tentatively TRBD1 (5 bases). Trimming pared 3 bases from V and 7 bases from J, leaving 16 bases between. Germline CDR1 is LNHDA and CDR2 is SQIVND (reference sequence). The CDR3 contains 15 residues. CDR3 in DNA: TGTGCCAGTAGTATTAGTTGGGCCGGGGGACAGCCCCAGCATTTT. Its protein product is CASSISWAGGQPQHF. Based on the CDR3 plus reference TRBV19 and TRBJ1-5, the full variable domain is DGGITQSPKYLFRKEGQNVTLSCEQNLNHDAMYWYRQDPGQGLRLIYYSQIVNDFQKGDIAEGYSVSREKKESFPLTVTSAQKNPTAFYLCASSISWAGGQPQHFGDGTRLSIL.

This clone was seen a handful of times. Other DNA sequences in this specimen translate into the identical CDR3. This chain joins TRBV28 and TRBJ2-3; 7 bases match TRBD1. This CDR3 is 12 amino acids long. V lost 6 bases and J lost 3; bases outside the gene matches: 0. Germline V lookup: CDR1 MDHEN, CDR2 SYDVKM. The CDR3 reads CASSRGTDTQYF. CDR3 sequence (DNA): TGTGCCAGCAGCAGGGGGACAGATACGCAGTATTTT.

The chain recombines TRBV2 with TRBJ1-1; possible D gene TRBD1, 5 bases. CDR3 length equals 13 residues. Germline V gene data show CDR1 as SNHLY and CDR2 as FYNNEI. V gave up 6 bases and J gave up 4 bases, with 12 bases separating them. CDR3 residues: CASSAARATEAFF. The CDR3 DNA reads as TGTGCCAGCAGCGCAGCCAGGGCCACTGAAGCTTTCTTT.

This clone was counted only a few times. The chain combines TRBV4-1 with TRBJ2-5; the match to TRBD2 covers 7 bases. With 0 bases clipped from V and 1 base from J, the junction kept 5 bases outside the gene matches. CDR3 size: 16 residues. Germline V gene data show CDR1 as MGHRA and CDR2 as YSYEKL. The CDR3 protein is CASSQEGGEPQETQYF. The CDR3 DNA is TGCGCCAGCAGCCAAGAGGGGGGGGAGCCCCAAGAGACCCAGTACTTC.

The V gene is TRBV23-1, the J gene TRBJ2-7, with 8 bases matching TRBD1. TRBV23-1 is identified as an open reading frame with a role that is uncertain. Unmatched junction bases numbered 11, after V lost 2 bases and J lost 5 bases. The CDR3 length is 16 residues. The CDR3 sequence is CASSQPFSDRDHEQYF. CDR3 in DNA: TGCGCCAGCAGTCAACCATTCTCGGACAGGGACCACGAGCAGTACTTC.

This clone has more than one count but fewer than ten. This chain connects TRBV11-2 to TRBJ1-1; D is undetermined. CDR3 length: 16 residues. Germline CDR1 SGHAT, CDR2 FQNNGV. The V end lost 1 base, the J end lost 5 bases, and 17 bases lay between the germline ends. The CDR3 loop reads CASSLGDLPGRTEAFF. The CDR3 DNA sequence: TGTGCCAGCAGCTTAGGGGATCTACCCGGGAGGACTGAAGCTTTCTTT.

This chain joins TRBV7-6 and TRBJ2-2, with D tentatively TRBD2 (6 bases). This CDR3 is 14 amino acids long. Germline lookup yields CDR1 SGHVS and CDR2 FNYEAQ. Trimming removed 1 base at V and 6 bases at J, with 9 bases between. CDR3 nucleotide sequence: TGTGCCAGCAGCTTAGGTTCTAGCGCCGGGGAGCTGTTTTTT. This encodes CASSLGSSAGELFF.

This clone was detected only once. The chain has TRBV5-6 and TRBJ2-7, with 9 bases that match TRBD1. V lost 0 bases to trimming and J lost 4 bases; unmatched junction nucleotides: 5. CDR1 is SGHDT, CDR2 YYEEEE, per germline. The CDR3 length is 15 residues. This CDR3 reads CASSLGDRDLYEQYF. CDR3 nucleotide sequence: TGTGCCAGCAGCTTGGGGGACAGGGACCTTTACGAGCAGTACTTC.

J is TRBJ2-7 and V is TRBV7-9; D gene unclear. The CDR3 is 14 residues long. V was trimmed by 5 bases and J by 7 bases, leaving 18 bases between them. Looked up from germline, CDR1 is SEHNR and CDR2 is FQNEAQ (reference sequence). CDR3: CASSIIPGAPEQYF. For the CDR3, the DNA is TGTGCCAGCAGCATCATTCCGGGTGCCCCGGAGCAGTACTTC.

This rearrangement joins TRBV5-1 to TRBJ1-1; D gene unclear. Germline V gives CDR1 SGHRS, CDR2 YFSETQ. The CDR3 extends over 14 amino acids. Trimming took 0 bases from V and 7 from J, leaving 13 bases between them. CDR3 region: CASSLAQVGDEAFF. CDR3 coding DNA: TGCGCCAGCAGCTTGGCGCAGGTCGGTGATGAAGCTTTCTTT.

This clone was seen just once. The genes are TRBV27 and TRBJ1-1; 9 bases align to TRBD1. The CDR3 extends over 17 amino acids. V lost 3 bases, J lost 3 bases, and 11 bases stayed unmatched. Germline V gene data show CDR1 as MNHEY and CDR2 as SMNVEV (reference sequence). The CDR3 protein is CASSFGAWGQGHTEAFF. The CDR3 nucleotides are TGTGCCAGCAGTTTCGGCGCCTGGGGACAGGGTCACACTGAAGCTTTCTTT.

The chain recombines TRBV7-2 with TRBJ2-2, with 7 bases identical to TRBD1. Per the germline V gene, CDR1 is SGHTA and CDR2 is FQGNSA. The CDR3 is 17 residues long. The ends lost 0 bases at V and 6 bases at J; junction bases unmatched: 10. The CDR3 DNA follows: TGTGCCAGCAGCTTAGCGAGACAGGGTCTGAGAGCCGGGGAGCTGTTTTTT. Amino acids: CASSLARQGLRAGELFF.

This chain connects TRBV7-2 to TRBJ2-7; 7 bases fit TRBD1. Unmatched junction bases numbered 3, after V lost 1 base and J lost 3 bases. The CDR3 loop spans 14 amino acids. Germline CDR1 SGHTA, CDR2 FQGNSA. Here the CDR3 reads CASSLEWDSYEQYF. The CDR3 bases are TGTGCCAGCAGCTTAGAGTGGGACAGCTACGAGCAGTACTTC.

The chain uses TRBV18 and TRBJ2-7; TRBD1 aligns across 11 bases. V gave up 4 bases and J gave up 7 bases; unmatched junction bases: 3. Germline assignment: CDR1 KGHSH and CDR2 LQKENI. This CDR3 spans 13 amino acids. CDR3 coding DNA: TGTGCCAGCTCACTTGGGACAGGGGGGGAGCAGTACTTC. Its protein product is CASSLGTGGEQYF. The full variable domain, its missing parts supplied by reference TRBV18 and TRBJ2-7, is NAGVMQNPRHLVRRRGQEARLRCSPMKGHSHVYWYRQLPEEGLKFMVYLQKENIIDESGMPKERFSAEFPKEGPSILRIQQVVRGDSAAYFCASSLGTGGEQYFGPGTRLTVT.

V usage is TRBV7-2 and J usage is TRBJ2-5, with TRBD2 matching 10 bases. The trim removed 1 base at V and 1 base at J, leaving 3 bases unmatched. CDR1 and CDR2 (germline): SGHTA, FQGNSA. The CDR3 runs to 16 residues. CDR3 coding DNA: TGTGCCAGCAGCTTAGGAGCGGGAGGGGGCCAAGAGACCCAGTACTTC. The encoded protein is CASSLGAGGGQETQYF.

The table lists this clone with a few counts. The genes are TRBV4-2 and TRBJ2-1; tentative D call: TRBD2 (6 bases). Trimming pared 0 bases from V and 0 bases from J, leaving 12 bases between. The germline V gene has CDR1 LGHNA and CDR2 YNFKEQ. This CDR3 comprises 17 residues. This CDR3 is CASSQDGRGSSYNEQFF. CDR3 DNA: TGTGCCAGCAGCCAAGATGGGCGGGGTAGCTCCTACAATGAGCAGTTCTTC.

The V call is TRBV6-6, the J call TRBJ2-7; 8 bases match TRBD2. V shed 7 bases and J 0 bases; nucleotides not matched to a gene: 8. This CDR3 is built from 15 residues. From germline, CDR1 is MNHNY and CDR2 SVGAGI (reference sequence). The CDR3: CASTDGGADSYEQYF. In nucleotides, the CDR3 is TGTGCCAGCACCGACGGGGGGGCCGACTCCTACGAGCAGTACTTC.

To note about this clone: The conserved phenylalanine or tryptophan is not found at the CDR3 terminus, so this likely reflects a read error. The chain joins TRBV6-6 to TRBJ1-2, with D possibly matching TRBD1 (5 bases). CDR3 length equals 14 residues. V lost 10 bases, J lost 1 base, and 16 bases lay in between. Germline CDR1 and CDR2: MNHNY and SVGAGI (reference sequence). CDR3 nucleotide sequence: TGTGCCACCGGTGGGGGGAGCCTTAACTATGGCTACACCTCC. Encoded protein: CATGGGSLNYGYTS.

The CDR3 region is CSVSGLSDTQYF. Written as DNA, the CDR3 is TGCAGCGTTTCCGGACTTTCGGATACGCAGTATTTT. The gene calls are TRBV29-1 and TRBJ2-3; a weak D match, TRBD2 (5 bases). Germline values: CDR1 SQVTM, CDR2 ANQGSEA. V was trimmed by 5 bases and J by 6 bases, leaving 12 bases between them. The CDR3 spans 12 residues.

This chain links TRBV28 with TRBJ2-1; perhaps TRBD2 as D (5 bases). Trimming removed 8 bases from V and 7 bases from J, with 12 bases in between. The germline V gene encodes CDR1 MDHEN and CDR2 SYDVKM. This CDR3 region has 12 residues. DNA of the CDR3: TGTGCCAGCTACCTCCGGGGAAATGAGCAGTTCTTC. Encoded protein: CASYLRGNEQFF.